This TCR beta chain stems from a study of STAT3 mutations in large granular lymphocyte leukemia. The wider study: Roughly half of the longitudinally sequenced T-LGLL patients carried detectable canonical activating STAT3 mutations. Over half of T-LGLL patients had one or more immunosuppressive regimens.

Here immunoSEQ multiplex PCR was the method, and the copy in TCRdb shows in-frame clones only, minus some. The table records about 42,000 clones, approximately 78% of them present only once. The CDR3 runs to 13 residues. The germline V gene has CDR1 SGHRS and CDR2 YFSETQ. Trimming stripped 4 bases from V and 1 base from J, with 8 bases between. Details on this clone: The antigen remains unidentified.

Study results and caveats: A small but highly pathogenic clone may have been missed. In about 30% of the 18 patients, new TCR clonotypes emerged after therapy. Every T-LGLL patient had at least one immunodominant TCRbeta clonotype.

The source material was PBMCs. The receptor was derived from a human donor with T large granular lymphocyte leukemia. Some clones in this sample may be carry-over from other donors' samples. The chain recombines TRBV5-1 with TRBJ1-1; D unclear. This chain's CDR3 is CASSGGSNTEAFF. As DNA, the CDR3 is TGCGCCAGCAGCGGAGGATCGAACACTGAAGCTTTCTTT.